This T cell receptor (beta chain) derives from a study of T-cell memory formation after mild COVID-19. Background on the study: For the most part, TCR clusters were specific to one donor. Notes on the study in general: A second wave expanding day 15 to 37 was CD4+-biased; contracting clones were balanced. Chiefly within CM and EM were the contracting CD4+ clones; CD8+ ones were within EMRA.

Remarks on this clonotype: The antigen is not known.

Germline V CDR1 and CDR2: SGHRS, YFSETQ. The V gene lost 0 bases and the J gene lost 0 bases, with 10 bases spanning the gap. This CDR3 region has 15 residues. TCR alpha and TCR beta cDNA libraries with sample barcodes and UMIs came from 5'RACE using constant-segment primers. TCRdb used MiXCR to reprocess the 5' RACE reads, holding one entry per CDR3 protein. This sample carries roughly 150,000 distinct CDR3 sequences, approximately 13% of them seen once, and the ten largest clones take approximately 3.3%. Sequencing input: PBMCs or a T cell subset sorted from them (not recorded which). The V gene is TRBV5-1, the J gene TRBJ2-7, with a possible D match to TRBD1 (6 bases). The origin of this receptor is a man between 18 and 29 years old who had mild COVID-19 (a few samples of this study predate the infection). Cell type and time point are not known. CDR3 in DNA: TGCGCCAGCAGCTTGGAGGGGGATAGCTCCTACGAGCAGTACTTC. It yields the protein CASSLEGDSSYEQYF.